Listed here is a single T cell receptor beta chain. The data belong to a study of blood T cell repertoires in COVID-19. Overall study context: Samples came from the United States, Italy and Spain, spanning acute and convalescent COVID-19. Sources were T cells, B-cell-depleted T cells, or PBMCs; the material itself was cDNA or gDNA.

Seattle researchers signed up patients amid active infection and tracked them longitudinally. Assay used: immunoSEQ multiplex PCR; TCRdb lists only in-frame clones, some missing. The sample yields approximately 250,000 clones, more than 85% seen once. CDR3 length: 15 residues. Trimming took 5 bases from V and 2 from J; bases not matched to a gene: 4. Germline CDR1 and CDR2: ENHRY and SYGVKD. This chain uses TRBV10-3 with TRBJ1-3; 9 positions match TRBD1. The TCR was taken from a woman in her sixties with COVID-19, enrolled during active disease. The sample comprised peripheral blood. The chain's CDR3 is CAISPGTGTGNTIYF. The CDR3 DNA reads as TGTGCCATCAGTCCCGGGACAGGGACTGGAAACACCATATATTTT.